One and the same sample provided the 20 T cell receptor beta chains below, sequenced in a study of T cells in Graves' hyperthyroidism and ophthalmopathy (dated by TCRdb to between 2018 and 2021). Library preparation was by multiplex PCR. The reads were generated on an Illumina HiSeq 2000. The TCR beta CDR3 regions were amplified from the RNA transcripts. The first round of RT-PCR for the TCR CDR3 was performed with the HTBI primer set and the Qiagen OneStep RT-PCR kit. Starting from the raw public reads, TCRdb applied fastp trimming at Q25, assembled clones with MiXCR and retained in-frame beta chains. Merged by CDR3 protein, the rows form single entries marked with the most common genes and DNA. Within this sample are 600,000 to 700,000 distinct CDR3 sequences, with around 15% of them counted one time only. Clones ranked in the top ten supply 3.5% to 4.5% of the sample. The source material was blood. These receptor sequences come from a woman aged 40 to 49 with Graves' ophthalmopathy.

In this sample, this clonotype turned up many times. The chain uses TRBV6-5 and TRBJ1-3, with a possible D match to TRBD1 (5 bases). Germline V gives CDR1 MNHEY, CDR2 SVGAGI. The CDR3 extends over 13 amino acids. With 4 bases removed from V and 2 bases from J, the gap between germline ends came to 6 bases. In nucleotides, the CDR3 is TGTGCCAGCAGTTCAGGGACTGGAAACACCATATATTTT. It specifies CASSSGTGNTIYF.

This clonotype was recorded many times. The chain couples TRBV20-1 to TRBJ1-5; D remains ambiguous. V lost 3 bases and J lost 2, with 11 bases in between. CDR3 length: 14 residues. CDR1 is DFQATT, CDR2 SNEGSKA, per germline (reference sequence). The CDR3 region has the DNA TGCAGTGCTAGCCCCGGGGTGGGCAATCAGCCCCAGCATTTT. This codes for CSASPGVGNQPQHF.

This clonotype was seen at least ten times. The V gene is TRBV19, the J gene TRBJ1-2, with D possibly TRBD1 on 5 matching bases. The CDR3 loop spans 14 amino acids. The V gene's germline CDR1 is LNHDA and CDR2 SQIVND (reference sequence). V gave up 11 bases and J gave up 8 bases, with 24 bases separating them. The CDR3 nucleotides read TGTGCCTCAACCCCCCTGACAGTACAAGGAGGCTACACCTTC. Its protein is CASTPLTVQGGYTF.

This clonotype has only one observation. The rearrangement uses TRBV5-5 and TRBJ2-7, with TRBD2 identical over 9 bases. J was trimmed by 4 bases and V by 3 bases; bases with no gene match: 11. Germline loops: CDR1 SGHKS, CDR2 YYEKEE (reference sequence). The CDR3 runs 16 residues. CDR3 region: CASSYSWTAGGYEQYF. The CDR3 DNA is TGTGCCAGCAGCTATAGCTGGACAGCGGGGGGATACGAGCAGTACTTC.

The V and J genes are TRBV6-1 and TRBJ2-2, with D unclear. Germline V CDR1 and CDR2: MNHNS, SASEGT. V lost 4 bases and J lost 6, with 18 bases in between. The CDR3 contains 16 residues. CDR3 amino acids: CASSGGLRRRAGELFF. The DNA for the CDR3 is TGTGCCAGCAGTGGGGGTTTGCGTCGAAGGGCCGGGGAGCTGTTTTTT.

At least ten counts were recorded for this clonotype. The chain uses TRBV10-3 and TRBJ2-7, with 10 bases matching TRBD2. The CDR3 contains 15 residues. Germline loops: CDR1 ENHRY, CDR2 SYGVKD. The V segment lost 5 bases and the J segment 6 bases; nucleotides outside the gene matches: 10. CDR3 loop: CAISSASGSRSEQYF. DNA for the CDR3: TGTGCCATCAGTAGCGCTAGCGGGAGCAGGAGCGAGCAGTACTTC.

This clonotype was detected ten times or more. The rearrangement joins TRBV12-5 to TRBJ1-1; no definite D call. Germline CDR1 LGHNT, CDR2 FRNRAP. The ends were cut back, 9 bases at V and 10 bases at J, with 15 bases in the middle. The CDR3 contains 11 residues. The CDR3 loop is CASTTDGGAFF. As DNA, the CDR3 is TGTGCTAGCACAACGGACGGTGGAGCTTTCTTT.

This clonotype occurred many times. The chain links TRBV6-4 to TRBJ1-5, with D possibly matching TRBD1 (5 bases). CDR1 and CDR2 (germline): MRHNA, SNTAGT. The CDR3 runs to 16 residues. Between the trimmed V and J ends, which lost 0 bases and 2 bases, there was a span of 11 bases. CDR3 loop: CASSDSAGFGNQPQHF. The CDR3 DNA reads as TGTGCCAGCAGTGACTCTGCAGGGTTTGGCAATCAGCCCCAGCATTTT.

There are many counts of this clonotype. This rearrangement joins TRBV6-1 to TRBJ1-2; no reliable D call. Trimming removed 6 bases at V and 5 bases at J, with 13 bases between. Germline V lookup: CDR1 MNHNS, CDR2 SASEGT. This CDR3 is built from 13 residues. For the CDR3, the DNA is TGTGCCAGCAGCAACGGGCAGGCTTATGGCTACACCTTC. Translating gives CASSNGQAYGYTF.

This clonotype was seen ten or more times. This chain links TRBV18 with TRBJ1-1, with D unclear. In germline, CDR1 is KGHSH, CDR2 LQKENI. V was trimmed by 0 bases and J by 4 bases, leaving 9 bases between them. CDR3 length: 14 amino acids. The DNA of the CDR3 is TGTGCCAGCTCACCACCGGTACAGCTCACTGAAGCTTTCTTT. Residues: CASSPPVQLTEAFF.

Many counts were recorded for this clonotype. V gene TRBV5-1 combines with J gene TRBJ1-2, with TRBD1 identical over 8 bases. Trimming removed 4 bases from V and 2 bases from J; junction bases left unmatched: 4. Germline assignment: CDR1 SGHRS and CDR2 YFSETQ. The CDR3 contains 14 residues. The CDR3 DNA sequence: TGCGCCAGCAGCATACAGGGGGGAAACTATGGCTACACCTTC. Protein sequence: CASSIQGGNYGYTF.

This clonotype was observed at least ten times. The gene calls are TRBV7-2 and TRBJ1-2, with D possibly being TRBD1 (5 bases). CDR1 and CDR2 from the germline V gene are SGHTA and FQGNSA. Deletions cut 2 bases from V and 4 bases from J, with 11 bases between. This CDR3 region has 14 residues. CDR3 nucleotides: TGTGCCAGCAGCTTATCACGGGGGAGCTATGGCTACACCTTC. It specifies CASSLSRGSYGYTF.

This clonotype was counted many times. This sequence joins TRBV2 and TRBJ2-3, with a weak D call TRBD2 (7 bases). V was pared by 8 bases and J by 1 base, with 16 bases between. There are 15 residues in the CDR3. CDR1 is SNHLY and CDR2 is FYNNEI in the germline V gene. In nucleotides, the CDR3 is TGTGCCAGCCTCCCTACGCGGGGGCGCACAGATACGCAGTATTTT. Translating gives CASLPTRGRTDTQYF.

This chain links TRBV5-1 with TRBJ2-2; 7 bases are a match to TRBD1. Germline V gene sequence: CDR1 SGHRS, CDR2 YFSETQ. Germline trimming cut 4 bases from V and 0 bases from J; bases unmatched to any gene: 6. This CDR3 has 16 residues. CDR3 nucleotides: TGCGCCAGCAGCATGACAGGGACCGCGAACACCGGGGAGCTGTTTTTT. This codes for CASSMTGTANTGELFF.

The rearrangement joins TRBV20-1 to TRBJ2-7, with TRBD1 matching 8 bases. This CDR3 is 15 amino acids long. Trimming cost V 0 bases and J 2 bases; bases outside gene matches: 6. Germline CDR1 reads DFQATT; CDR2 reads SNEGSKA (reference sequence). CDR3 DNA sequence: TGCAGTGCTAGAGACCCCGGGACAGGAGCCTACGAGCAGTACTTC. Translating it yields CSARDPGTGAYEQYF.

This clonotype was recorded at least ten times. CDR3 region: CASRRDINYGYTF. In nucleotides, the CDR3 is TGTGCCAGCAGGAGGGACATCAACTATGGCTACACCTTC. The chain joins TRBV27 to TRBJ1-2; TRBD1 might be the D (6 bases). Germline V gives CDR1 MNHEY, CDR2 SMNVEV (reference sequence). The CDR3 totals 13 residues. Trimming took 6 bases from V and 2 from J, leaving 10 bases between them.

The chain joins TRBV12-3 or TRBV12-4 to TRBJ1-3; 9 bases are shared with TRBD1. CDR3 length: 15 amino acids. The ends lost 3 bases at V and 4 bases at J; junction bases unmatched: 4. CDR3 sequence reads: CASSLATGGGNTIYF. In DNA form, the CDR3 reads TGTGCCAGCAGTTTGGCGACAGGGGGGGGAAACACCATATATTTT.

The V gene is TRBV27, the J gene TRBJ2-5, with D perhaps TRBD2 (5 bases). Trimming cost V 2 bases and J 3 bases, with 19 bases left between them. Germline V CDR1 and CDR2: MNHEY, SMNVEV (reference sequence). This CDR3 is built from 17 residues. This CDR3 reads CASSLRPRIPGEETQYF. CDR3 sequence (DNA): TGTGCCAGCAGTTTACGACCACGGATTCCCGGGGAAGAGACCCAGTACTTC.

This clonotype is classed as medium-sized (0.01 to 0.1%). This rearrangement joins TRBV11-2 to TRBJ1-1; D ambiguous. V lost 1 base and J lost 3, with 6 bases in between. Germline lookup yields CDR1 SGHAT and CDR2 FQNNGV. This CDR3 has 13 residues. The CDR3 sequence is CASSLAVDTEAFF. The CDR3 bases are TGTGCCAGCAGCTTAGCGGTGGACACTGAAGCTTTCTTT.

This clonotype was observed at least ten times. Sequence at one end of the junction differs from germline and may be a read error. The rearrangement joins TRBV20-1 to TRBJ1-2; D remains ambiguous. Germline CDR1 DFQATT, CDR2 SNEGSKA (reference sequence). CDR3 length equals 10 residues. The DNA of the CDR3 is TGCAGTGCCCCGAGAGAGGCTACTGTCTTC. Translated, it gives CSAPREATVF.